This is a list of T cell receptor beta chains from one sample in a study of shared clonotypes between healthy human individuals. Produced via immunoSEQ multiplex PCR; TCRdb's table is partial and in-frame only. Among about 590,000 clones listed, 95% to 96% were seen once. The sample taken for sequencing was naive CD8+ T cells sorted from blood. These TCRs come from a woman aged 25 to 39 in good health. Each CDR3 is given with its conserved first and last residue. Each record gives: CDR3 length, D gene, J gene, V gene, clone size, CDR3 protein, CDR3 DNA. A D gene is named only where the DNA matches it firmly. Clone size is given for some rows only: seen once, a few or many times, or a class if the clone is expanded.

16,-,TRBJ2-1,TRBV13,-,CASSPRTASSYNEQFF,TGTGCCAGCAGCCCCCGGACAGCTAGCTCCTACAATGAGCAGTTCTTC
14,-,TRBJ2-1,TRBV11-1,-,CASSQDPTPHEQFF,TGTGCCAGCAGCCAGGACCCGACTCCCCATGAGCAGTTCTTC
18,TRBD2,TRBJ2-7,TRBV29-1,-,CSAGGGLAGGLESPEQYF,TGCAGCGCTGGAGGGGGGCTAGCGGGAGGGCTTGAGTCCCCCGAGCAGTACTTC
15,TRBD2,TRBJ2-1,TRBV4-1,-,CASSQERGSSFEQFF,TGCGCCAGCAGCCAAGAACGCGGGAGCAGTTTTGAGCAGTTCTTC
14,TRBD2,TRBJ2-7,TRBV19,-,CASSIASGEYEQYF,TGTGCCAGTAGTATAGCTAGCGGGGAGTACGAGCAGTACTTC
15,-,TRBJ2-2,TRBV9,-,CASSVRDSNTGELFF,TGTGCCAGCAGCGTCCGGGACTCAAACACCGGGGAGCTGTTTTTT
11,-,TRBJ1-5,TRBV20-1,few,CSARQGQPQHF,TGCAGTGCTAGACAGGGCCAGCCCCAGCATTTT
15,TRBD2,TRBJ2-1,TRBV18,-,CASSTGTSGYNEQFF,TGTGCCAGCTCAACCGGGACTAGCGGTTACAATGAGCAGTTCTTC
14,-,TRBJ1-5,TRBV6-1,-,CASSPPNSNQPQHF,TGTGCCAGCAGTCCACCGAATAGCAATCAGCCCCAGCATTTT
20,-,TRBJ2-1,TRBV7-8,-,CASSSPGGSSAYRSYNEQFF,TGTGCCAGCAGCTCCCCGGGCGGGTCTAGCGCTTATCGCTCCTACAATGAGCAGTTCTTC
15,TRBD2,TRBJ2-1,TRBV13,-,CASSLAGGLSDEQFF,TGTGCCAGCAGCTTAGCGGGAGGGCTTAGCGATGAGCAGTTCTTC
13,-,TRBJ2-7,TRBV7-2,-,CASSPSAPYEQYF,TGTGCCAGCAGCCCCTCAGCCCCCTACGAGCAGTACTTC
14,TRBD1,TRBJ1-3,TRBV28,-,CASSLIGTGDTIYF,TGTGCCAGCAGTTTAATTGGGACAGGGGACACCATATATTTT
13,-,TRBJ1-1,TRBV9,-,CASSVGGSTEAFF,TGTGCCAGCAGCGTAGGGGGGTCCACTGAAGCTTTCTTT
14,-,TRBJ2-7,TRBV19,-,CASSLRAGVYEQYF,TGTGCCAGTAGTTTGCGGGCAGGGGTTTACGAGCAGTACTTC
16,TRBD1,TRBJ2-4,TRBV19,-,CASGAGTGVKKDIQYF,TGTGCCAGTGGGGCGGGGACAGGGGTGAAGAAAGACATTCAGTACTTC
15,TRBD1,TRBJ1-1,TRBV27,-,CASSLTGGMNTEAFF,TGTGCCAGCAGTCTGACAGGGGGCATGAACACTGAAGCTTTCTTT
14,-,TRBJ2-5,TRBV13,-,CASSERGAFETQYF,TGTGCCAGCAGCGAACGAGGGGCGTTTGAGACCCAGTACTTC
12,-,TRBJ2-5,TRBV29-1,-,CSVTATGLEQYF,TGCAGCGTCACCGCGACAGGCCTGGAGCAGTACTTC
14,-,TRBJ1-1,TRBV6-5,few,CASSYHRVNTEAFF,TGTGCCAGCAGTTACCACAGGGTGAACACTGAAGCTTTCTTT
14,-,TRBJ2-7,TRBV5-6,-,CASSSADSHYEQYF,TGTGCCAGCAGCTCTGCGGACAGTCACTACGAGCAGTACTTC
14,-,TRBJ1-6,TRBV28,-,CASSYRGGNSPLHF,TGTGCCAGCAGTTATAGGGGCGGTAATTCACCCCTCCACTTT
16,-,TRBJ2-3,TRBV28,-,CASSPSPAWSTDTQYF,TGTGCCAGCAGTCCCTCGCCGGCCTGGAGCACAGATACGCAGTATTTT
14,TRBD1,TRBJ2-7,TRBV2,-,CGIRRTGATYEQYF,TGTGGCATAAGAAGGACAGGGGCGACCTACGAGCAGTACTTC
13,-,TRBJ1-5,TRBV28,-,CASSVLDPQPQHF,TGTGCCAGCTCAGTTCTCGATCCTCAGCCCCAGCATTTT
13,-,TRBJ2-3,TRBV28,once,CASSPVPPDTQYF,TGTGCCAGCAGTCCCGTCCCCCCGGATACGCAGTATTTT
13,-,TRBJ2-7,TRBV5-4,once,CASSQDRNYEQYF,TGTGCCAGCAGCCAGGACCGCAACTACGAGCAGTACTTC
16,TRBD2,TRBJ2-1,TRBV4-1,-,CASSLLEGGRGNEQFF,TGCGCCAGCAGCCTCCTTGAGGGCGGGAGAGGCAATGAGCAGTTCTTC
12,-,TRBJ2-7,TRBV28,-,CASKDYSYEQYF,TGTGCCAGCAAGGACTATTCCTACGAGCAGTACTTC
14,-,TRBJ1-2,TRBV18,-,CASSPPAGSYGYTF,TGTGCCAGCTCACCACCGGCAGGAAGCTATGGCTACACCTTC
14,-,TRBJ2-7,TRBV9,-,CASSVGGSSDEQYF,TGTGCCAGCAGCGTAGGAGGGTCGTCAGACGAGCAGTACTTC
12,-,TRBJ2-7,TRBV6-6,once,CASHPGAGEQYF,TGTGCCAGCCACCCCGGAGCAGGCGAGCAGTACTTC
19,-,TRBJ2-7,TRBV19,-,CASSSIAQEGGKSSYEQYF,TGTGCCAGTAGTAGCATAGCGCAAGAGGGGGGCAAGAGCTCCTACGAGCAGTACTTC
14,-,TRBJ2-1,TRBV19,-,CASSIPYTGSEQFF,TGTGCCAGTAGTATCCCCTATACAGGGAGTGAGCAGTTCTTC
19,TRBD2,TRBJ2-6,TRBV7-6,once,CASSLGRLAVTSGANVLTF,TGTGCCAGCAGCTTAGGGCGCCTAGCGGTAACCTCTGGGGCCAACGTCCTGACTTTC
15,TRBD2,TRBJ2-5,TRBV6-6,-,CASRSWTSGEETQYF,TGTGCCAGCAGATCATGGACTAGCGGAGAAGAGACCCAGTACTTC
11,-,TRBJ2-7,TRBV7-2,-,CASSFGPEQYF,TGTGCCAGCAGCTTTGGGCCCGAGCAGTACTTC
14,-,TRBJ2-2,TRBV29-1,-,CSVEVRGDTGELFF,TGCAGCGTTGAGGTCAGGGGCGACACCGGGGAGCTGTTTTTT
14,-,TRBJ1-2,TRBV19,-,CASNHDSEFYGYTF,TGTGCCAGTAATCACGACAGTGAATTCTATGGCTACACCTTC
10,-,TRBJ1-1,TRBV20-1,-,CGQRNTEAFF,TGCGGACAGAGGAACACTGAAGCTTTCTTT
16,TRBD2,TRBJ2-1,TRBV4-1,-,CASSQDGTSGDNEQFF,TGCGCCAGCAGCCAAGACGGGACTAGCGGTGACAATGAGCAGTTCTTC
14,-,TRBJ2-7,TRBV6-6,once,CASSYSGDSGEQYF,TGTGCCAGCAGTTACTCTGGCGACAGCGGCGAGCAGTACTTC
15,-,TRBJ2-7,TRBV28,once,CASTTLGESSYEQYF,TGTGCCAGCACCACCCTCGGCGAGAGCTCCTACGAGCAGTACTTC
14,TRBD1,TRBJ1-2,TRBV5-4,once,CASSPDRGPTGYTF,TGTGCCAGCAGCCCCGACAGGGGGCCAACTGGCTACACCTTC
14,TRBD1,TRBJ2-7,TRBV2,-,CASNSGQGVYEQYF,TGTGCCAGCAATTCAGGACAGGGGGTCTACGAGCAGTACTTC
16,-,TRBJ2-5,TRBV28,once,CASSLETTPPGETQYF,TGTGCCAGCAGTTTAGAGACTACACCGCCGGGGGAGACCCAGTACTTC
14,TRBD1,TRBJ1-1,TRBV2,-,CASSTGGVNTEAFF,TGTGCCAGCAGTACAGGGGGAGTGAACACTGAAGCTTTCTTT